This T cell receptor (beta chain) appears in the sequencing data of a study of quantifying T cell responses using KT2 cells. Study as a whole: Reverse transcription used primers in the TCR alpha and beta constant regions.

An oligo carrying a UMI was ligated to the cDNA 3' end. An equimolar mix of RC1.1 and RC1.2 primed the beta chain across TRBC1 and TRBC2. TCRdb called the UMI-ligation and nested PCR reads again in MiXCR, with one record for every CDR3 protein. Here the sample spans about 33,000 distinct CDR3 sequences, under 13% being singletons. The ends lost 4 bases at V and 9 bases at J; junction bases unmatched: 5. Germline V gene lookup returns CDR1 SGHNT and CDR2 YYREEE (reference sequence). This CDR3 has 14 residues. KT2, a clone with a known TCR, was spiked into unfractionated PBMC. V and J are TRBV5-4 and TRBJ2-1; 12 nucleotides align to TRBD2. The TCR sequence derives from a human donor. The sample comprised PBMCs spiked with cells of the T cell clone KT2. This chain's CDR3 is CASSGRLAGAEQFF. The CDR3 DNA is TGTGCCAGCAGCGGGAGACTAGCGGGAGCTGAGCAGTTCTTC. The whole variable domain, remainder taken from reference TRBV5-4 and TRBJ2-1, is ETGVTQSPTHLIKTRGQQVTLRCSSQSGHNTVSWYQQALGQGPQFIFQYYREEENGRGNFPPRFSGLQFPNYSSELNVNALELDDSALYLCASSGRLAGAEQFFGPGTRLTVL.